This T cell receptor (beta chain) is from a study of cytomegalovirus exposure and HLA in healthy donors. Germline CDR1 and CDR2: SGHRS and YFSETQ. V gave up 2 bases and J gave up 4 bases, with 11 bases separating them. The CDR3 consists of 14 residues. Only in-frame clones appear in the TCRdb table, and some are missing; sequencing was by immunoSEQ multiplex PCR. The repertoire holds 110,000 to 150,000 clones, roughly 93% seen once, with approximately 1.8% in the top ten. Source material: PBMCs. This chain connects TRBV5-1 to TRBJ2-3, with a tentative D call TRBD2 (6 bases). The source of this sequence is a man younger than 35 in good health and CMV-seropositive. The CDR3 DNA follows: TGCGCCAGCAGCTTAGGGACTTTCCCAGATACGCAGTATTTT. Translation gives CASSLGTFPDTQYF.